This record covers a single T cell receptor beta chain. As yet, its antigen is unknown. Addition of a universal primer site occurred through template switching, and cDNA carried unique molecular identifiers. TCRdb recomputed calls from the 5' RACE reads with MiXCR, one row per CDR3 protein. The repertoire holds hundreds of thousands of distinct CDR3 sequences, with roughly 7.5% as singletons. The sample originates from a study of identical twins. Study results and caveats: Beta out-of-frame sequences displayed a weaker excess of sharing between twins. In zero-insertion analyses, partial confounding could arise from invariant MAIT and iNKT cells.

Trimming took 4 bases from V and 2 from J, leaving 9 bases between them. The CDR3 contains 15 residues. Per germline, CDR1 MDHEN and CDR2 SYDVKM. These data were also filed under a second study, of yellow fever vaccine responses in identical twins.

This TCR was sampled from a young woman in good health. The rearrangement joins TRBV28 to TRBJ1-6, with D unresolved. The sequenced material came from memory (CD45RO+) T cells sorted from blood. Written as DNA, the CDR3 is TGTGCCAGCAGTTCTGAGCAAACCTATAATTCACCCCTCCACTTT. As protein: CASSSEQTYNSPLHF.